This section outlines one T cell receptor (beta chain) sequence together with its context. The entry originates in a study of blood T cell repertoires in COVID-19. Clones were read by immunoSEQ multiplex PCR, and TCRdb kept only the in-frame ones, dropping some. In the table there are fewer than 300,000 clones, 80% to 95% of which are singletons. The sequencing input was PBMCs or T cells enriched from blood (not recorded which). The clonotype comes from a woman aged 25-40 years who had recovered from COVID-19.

The CDR3 bases are TGTGCCAGCAGCCCCGGGACAGGGGGGCTTGGCGAGCAGTACTTC. Translated, it gives CASSPGTGGLGEQYF. The chain employs TRBV5-6 and TRBJ2-7; 11 bases fit TRBD1. The V gene end was trimmed by 4 bases and the J gene end by 6 bases; junction bases not matched to a gene: 9. The CDR3 loop spans 15 amino acids. Germline V CDR1 and CDR2: SGHDT, YYEEEE.